These T cell receptor beta chains were read from a single sample in a study of OX40 agonist ivuxolimab in advanced cancers. Sequencing was performed with immunoSEQ multiplex PCR; in TCRdb, only in-frame clones are kept and a portion is missing. Here the sample spans under 100,000 clones, around 90% being singletons. The sample was CD4+ or CD8+ T cells sorted from blood, taken in a trial of the OX40 agonist ivuxolimab. These receptors were taken from an adult with an advanced solid tumor such as melanoma, head and neck, liver or kidney cancer. CDR3s include the opening cysteine and the closing phenylalanine or tryptophan. The order of the fields is D gene, V gene, clone size, J gene, CDR3 protein, CDR3 DNA. The D gene is left open where the match is weak. Clone size is shown for a subset of rows, as once, few, many or a class of expanded clone.

d_call: TRBD2
v_call: TRBV10-3
clone_size: NA
j_call: TRBJ2-6
cdr3_aa: CAISIAGSGANVLTF
cdr3_nt: TGTGCCATCAGTATAGCGGGCTCTGGGGCCAACGTCCTGACTTTC

d_call: NA
v_call: TRBV5-1
clone_size: NA
j_call: TRBJ2-4
cdr3_aa: CASSTAGTAKNIQYF
cdr3_nt: TGCGCCAGCAGCACCGCCGGGACAGCCAAAAACATTCAGTACTTC

d_call: NA
v_call: TRBV13
clone_size: NA
j_call: TRBJ2-1
cdr3_aa: CASSYKSGLGYDNEQFF
cdr3_nt: TGTGCCAGCAGCTACAAGTCTGGGCTGGGCTATGACAATGAGCAGTTCTTC

d_call: TRBD2
v_call: TRBV27
clone_size: NA
j_call: TRBJ2-1
cdr3_aa: CASSPRLGTSSYNEQFF
cdr3_nt: TGTGCCAGCAGTCCAAGACTCGGGACTAGCTCCTACAATGAGCAGTTCTTC

d_call: TRBD2
v_call: TRBV19
clone_size: NA
j_call: TRBJ2-2
cdr3_aa: CASTPALGLAAYGELFF
cdr3_nt: TGTGCCAGTACCCCGGCCCTGGGACTAGCCGCGTACGGGGAGCTGTTTTTT

d_call: TRBD1
v_call: TRBV5-4
clone_size: NA
j_call: TRBJ1-1
cdr3_aa: CASSPRTGVDTEAFF
cdr3_nt: TGTGCCAGCAGCCCTAGGACAGGGGTGGACACTGAAGCTTTCTTT

d_call: TRBD2
v_call: TRBV10-2
clone_size: once
j_call: TRBJ2-7
cdr3_aa: CASRGTSGVVYEQYF
cdr3_nt: TGCGCCAGCAGGGGGACTAGCGGGGTAGTCTACGAGCAGTACTTC

d_call: TRBD2
v_call: TRBV5-1
clone_size: NA
j_call: TRBJ2-4
cdr3_aa: CASSLAGGRNIQYF
cdr3_nt: TGCGCCAGCAGCTTGGCGGGCGGGAGAAACATTCAGTACTTC

d_call: NA
v_call: TRBV6-1
clone_size: few
j_call: TRBJ1-2
cdr3_aa: CASKPTGQYGYTF
cdr3_nt: TGTGCCAGCAAACCGACAGGCCAATATGGCTACACCTTC

d_call: TRBD2
v_call: TRBV5-1
clone_size: NA
j_call: TRBJ2-5
cdr3_aa: CASSLSVSGRALAPQETQYF
cdr3_nt: TGCGCCAGCAGCTTGTCCGTTAGCGGGAGGGCCCTGGCCCCACAAGAGACCCAGTACTTC